The T cell receptor (beta chain) under discussion was sequenced for a study of T cell responses to AZD1222 COVID-19 vaccine (dated by TCRdb to 2020 to 2023). Concerning the study at large: AZD1222 recipients given second doses at about 4 weeks or at about 12 weeks were pooled, since spike-specific TCR depth and breadth were not found to differ between the two schedules. A total of about 230 trial participants underwent TCR sequencing, of whom some 210 received two doses of AZD1222 and some 26 received two doses of the MenACWY control vaccine. Enrollment into the trials was organized by age into subgroups of 18-55, 56-69 and 70-plus years, and those subgroups contained approximately 160, 26 and 62 TCR-sequenced participants, respectively. What the authors observed across the whole study: The vaccine-associated CD4 TCRs covered the entire spike protein, and the dominant responses fell in regions 160-218 and 743-854. Because no day 14 peak-response samples were available, repertoires were characterized only after the peak T cell response. Reportedly, almost half of the unique spike-specific TCRs recognized epitopes lying outside the regions that are mutated in the B.1.351 and B.1.1.7 variants. Conclusions about previously exposed vaccinees were limited because only five to seven AZD1222 recipients were SARS-CoV-2 seropositive at baseline. A significant rise in spike-specific TCR breadth and depth was observed after two AZD1222 doses relative to day 0 and relative to MenACWY recipients. The 56-69-year group was small, and its depth increase did not reach significance, likely because of low power. Most participants were white British and females outnumbered males, and the authors suggested that clonal diversity may have been underestimated.

The CDR3 regions of human TCRbeta chains were subjected to immunosequencing. The published analysis was carried out like this. TCRs in the repertoires were matched against a reference library of SARS-CoV-2-specific TCRs that had been generated with the MIRA antigen-specificity platform. Breadth was defined as the fraction of unique TCRs that were SARS-CoV-2-associated. Depth was defined as the fraction of total T cells that were SARS-CoV-2-associated. Using the MIRA data, each spike-specific TCR was assigned both to the spike region to which the TCR was reactive and to a CD4 or CD8 class. Log10-transformed breadth and depth values were compared by one-way ANOVA with Sidak's multiple comparisons tests. TCRdb holds this immuneACCESS table with in-frame rearrangements only. Some clones are missing; in checked studies, unresolved V genes explain under half, and the rest has no known cause. From that table come the V and J calls and clone size; the DNA was used to work out D and trimming. This sample comprises around 100,000 clones, around 91% of them detected only once. Under 20% of the sample belongs to the ten largest clones.

The time point label, as the study defines it: baseline before first vaccination. The vaccinee samples were drawn from two UK trials, COV001 and COV002, one of which was a single-blind randomized controlled phase 2/3 trial testing AZD1222 (ChAdOx1 nCoV-19) in healthy adults. For TCRbeta chain sequencing, PBMC samples from trial participants were taken at day 0 and at day 28 after the second dose. As to this clone: What this receptor recognizes is not known. Base-call qualities are not available, and no considerably larger clone is one nucleotide away.

This sequence was found in an adult in good health. The input for sequencing was peripheral blood, taken on day 0 of AZD1222 vaccination.

CDR3 protein: CASSVATGSSTIYGYTF. The nucleotides read TGTGCCAGCAGCGTAGCTACGGGGAGCTCTACGATCTATGGCTACACCTTC. The chain links TRBV9 with TRBJ1-2, with the D gene not clear enough to name. Taken from the germline V gene, the CDR1 and CDR2 loops are SGDLS and YYNGEE. From the cysteine through the phenylalanine, the CDR3 covers 17 amino acids. Of the read, only the CDR3 DNA is kept; its 51 bases are in frame from base 1. V sheds 0 bases and J sheds 4 bases, leaving 19 bases between their ends.